This T cell receptor (beta chain) came from a study of T-cell reconstitution after alpha-beta-depleted transplantation in children. The library targeted TCRbeta and was prepared with unique molecular identifiers. TCRdb independently ran MiXCR on the PCR reads; one entry per CDR3 protein. The repertoire includes about 340,000 distinct CDR3 sequences, 10% of them detected once, and 2.4% sits in the top ten. The V segment lost 2 bases and the J segment 1 base; nucleotides outside the gene matches: 2. The CDR3 is made up of 14 amino acids. Germline lookup yields CDR1 MNHEY and CDR2 SVGEGT. This sequence originates from a human donor who donated a stem cell graft to a child with acute lymphoblastic leukemia. The source was PBMCs from the stem cell graft donor, collected from the stem cell graft. V usage is TRBV6-2 or TRBV6-3 and J usage is TRBJ2-7, with 7 bases matching TRBD1. The CDR3 here is CASSYQTGSYEQYF. The CDR3 DNA sequence: TGTGCCAGCAGTTACCAGACAGGGTCCTACGAGCAGTACTTC.